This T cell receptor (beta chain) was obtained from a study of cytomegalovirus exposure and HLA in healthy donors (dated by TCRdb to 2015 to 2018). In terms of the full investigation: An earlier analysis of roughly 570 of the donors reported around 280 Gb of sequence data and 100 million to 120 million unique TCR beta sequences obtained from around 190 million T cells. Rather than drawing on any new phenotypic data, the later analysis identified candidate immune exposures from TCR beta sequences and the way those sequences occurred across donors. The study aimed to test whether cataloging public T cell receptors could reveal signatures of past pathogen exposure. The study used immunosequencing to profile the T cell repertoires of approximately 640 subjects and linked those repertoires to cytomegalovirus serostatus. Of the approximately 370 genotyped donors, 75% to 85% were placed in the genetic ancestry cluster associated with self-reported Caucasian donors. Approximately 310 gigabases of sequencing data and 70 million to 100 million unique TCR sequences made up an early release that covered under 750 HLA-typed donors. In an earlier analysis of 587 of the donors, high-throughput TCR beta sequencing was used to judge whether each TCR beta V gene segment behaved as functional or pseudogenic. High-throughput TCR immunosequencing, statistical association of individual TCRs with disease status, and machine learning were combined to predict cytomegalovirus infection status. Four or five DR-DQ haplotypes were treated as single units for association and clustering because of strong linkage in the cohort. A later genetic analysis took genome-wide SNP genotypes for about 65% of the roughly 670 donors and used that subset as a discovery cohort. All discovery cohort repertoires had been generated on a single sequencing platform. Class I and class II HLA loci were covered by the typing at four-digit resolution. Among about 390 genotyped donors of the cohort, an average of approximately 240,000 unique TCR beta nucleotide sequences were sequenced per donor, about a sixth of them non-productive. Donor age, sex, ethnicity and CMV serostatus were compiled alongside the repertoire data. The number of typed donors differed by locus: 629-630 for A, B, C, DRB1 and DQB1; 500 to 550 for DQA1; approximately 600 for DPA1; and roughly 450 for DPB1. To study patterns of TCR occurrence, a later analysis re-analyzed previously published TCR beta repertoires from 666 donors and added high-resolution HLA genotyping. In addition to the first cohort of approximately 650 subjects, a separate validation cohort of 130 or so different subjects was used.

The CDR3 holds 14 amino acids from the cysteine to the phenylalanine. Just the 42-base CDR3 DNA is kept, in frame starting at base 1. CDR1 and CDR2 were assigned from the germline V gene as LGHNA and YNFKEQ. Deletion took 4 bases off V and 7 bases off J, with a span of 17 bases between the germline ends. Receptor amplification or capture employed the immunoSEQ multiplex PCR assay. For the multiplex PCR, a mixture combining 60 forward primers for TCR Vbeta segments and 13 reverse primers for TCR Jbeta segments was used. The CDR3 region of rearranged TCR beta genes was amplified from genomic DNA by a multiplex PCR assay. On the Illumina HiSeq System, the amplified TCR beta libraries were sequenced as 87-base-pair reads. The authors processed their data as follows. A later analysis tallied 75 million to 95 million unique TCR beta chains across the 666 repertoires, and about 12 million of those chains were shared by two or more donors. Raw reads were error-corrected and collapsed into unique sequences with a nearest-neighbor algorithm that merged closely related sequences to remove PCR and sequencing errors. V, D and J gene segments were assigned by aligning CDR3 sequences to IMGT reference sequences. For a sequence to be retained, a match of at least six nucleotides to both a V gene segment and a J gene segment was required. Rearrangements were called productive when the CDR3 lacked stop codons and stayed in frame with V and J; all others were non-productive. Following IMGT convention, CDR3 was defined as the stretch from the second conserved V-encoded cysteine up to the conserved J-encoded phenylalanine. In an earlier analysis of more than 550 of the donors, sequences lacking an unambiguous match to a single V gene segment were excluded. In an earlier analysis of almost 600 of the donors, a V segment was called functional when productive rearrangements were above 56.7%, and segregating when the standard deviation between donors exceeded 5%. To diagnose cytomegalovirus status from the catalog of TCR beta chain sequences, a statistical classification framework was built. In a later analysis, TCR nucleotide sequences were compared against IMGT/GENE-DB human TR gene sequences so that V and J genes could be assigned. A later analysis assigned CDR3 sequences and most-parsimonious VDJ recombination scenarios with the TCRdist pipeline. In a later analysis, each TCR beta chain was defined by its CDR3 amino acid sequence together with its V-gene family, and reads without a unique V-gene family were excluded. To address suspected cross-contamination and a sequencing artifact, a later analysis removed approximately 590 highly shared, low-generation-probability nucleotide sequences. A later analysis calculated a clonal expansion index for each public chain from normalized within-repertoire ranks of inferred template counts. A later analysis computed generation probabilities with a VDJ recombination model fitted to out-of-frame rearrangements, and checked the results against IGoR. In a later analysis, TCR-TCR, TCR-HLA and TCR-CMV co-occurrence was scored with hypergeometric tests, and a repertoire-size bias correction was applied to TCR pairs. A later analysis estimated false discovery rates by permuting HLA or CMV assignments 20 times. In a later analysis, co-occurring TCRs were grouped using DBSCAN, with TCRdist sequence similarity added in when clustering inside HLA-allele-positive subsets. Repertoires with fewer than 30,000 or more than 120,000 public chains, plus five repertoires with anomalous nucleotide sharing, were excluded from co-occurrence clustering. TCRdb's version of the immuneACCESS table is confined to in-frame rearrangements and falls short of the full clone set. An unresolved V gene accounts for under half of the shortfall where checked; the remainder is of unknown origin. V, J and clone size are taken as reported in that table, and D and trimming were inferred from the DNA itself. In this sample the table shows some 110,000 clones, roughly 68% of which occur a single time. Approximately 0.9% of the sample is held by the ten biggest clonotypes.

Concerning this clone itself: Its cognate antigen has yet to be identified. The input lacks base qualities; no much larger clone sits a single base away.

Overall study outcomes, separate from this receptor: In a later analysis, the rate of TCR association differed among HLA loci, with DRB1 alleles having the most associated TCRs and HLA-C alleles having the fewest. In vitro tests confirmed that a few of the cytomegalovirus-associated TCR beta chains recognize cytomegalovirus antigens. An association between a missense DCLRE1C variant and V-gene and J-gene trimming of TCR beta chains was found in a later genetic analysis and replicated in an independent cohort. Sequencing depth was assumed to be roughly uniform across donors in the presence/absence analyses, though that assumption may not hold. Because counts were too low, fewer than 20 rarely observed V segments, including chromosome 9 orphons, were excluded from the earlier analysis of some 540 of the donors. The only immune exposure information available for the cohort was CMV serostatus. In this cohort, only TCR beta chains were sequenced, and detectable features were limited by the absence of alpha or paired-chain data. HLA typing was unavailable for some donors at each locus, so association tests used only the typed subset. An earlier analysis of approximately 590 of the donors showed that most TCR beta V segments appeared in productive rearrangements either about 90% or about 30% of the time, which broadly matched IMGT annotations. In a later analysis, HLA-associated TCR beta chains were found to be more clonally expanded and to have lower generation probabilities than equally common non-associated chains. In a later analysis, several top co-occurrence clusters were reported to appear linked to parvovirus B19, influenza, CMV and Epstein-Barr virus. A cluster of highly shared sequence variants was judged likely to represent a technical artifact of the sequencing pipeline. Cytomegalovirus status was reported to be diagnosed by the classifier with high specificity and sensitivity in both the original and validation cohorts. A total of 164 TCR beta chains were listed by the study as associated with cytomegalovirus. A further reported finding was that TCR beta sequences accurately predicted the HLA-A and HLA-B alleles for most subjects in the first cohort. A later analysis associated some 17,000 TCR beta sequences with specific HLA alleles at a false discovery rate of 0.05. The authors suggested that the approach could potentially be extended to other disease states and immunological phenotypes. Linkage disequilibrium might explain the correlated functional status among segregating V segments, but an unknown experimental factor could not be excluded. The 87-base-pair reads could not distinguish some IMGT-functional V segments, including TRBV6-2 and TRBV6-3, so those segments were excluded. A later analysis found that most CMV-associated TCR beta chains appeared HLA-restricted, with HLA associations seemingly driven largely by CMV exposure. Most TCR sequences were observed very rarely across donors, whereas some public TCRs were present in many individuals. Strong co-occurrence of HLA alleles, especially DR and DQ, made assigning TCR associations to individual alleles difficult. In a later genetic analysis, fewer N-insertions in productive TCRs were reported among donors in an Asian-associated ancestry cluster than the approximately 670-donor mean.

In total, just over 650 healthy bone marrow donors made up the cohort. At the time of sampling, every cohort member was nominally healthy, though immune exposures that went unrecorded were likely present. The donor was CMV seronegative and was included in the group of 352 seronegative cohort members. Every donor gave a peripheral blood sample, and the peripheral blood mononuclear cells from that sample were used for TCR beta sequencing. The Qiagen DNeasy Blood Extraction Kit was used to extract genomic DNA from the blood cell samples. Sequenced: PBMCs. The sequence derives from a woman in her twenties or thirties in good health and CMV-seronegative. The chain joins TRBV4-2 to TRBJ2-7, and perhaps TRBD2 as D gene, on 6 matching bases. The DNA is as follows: TGTGCCAGCAGCCCGGGACTCAGCCCCGGGGAGCAGTACTTC. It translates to CASSPGLSPGEQYF.